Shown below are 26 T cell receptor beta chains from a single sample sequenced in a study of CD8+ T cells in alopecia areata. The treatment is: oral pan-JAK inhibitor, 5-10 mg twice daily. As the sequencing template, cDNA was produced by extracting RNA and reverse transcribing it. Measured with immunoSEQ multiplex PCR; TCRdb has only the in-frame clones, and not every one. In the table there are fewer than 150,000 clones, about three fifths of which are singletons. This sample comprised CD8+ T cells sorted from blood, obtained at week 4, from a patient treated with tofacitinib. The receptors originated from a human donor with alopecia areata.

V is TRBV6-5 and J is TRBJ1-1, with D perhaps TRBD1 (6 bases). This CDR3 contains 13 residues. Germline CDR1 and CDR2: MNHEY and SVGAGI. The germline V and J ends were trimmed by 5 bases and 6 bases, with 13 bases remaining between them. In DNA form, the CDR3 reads TGTGCCAGCAGTCTACAGGGTACCGCTGAAGCTTTCTTT. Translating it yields CASSLQGTAEAFF.

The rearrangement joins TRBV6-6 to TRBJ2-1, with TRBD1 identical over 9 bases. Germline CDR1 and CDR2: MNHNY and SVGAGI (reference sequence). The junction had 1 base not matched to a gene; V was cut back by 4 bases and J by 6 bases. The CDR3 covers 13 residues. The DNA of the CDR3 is TGTGCCAGCAGTTGGGACAGGGTCAATGAGCAGTTCTTC. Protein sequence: CASSWDRVNEQFF.

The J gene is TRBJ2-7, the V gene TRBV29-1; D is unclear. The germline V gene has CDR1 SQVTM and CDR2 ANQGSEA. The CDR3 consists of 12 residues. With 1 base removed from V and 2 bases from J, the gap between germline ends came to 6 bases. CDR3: CSVEARAYEQYF. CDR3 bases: TGCAGCGTTGAAGCAAGAGCCTACGAGCAGTACTTC.

The CDR3 region is CASSESPRDDLLELFF. The CDR3, as DNA: TGTGCCAGCAGTGAAAGCCCCCGGGACGATTTATTGGAGCTGTTTTTT. This chain uses TRBV25-1 with TRBJ2-2; D tentatively fits TRBD1 or TRBD2 (5 bases each). Germline CDR1 MGHDK, CDR2 SYGVNS. V lost 2 bases and J 10 bases, leaving 20 bases between the germline ends. The CDR3 is made up of 16 amino acids. The full variable domain, its missing parts supplied by reference TRBV25-1 and TRBJ2-2, is EADIYQTPRYLVIGTGKKITLECSQTMGHDKMYWYQQDPGMELHLIHYSYGVNSTEKGDLSSESTVSRIRTEHFPLTLESARPSHTSQYLCASSESPRDDLLELFFGEGSRLTVL.

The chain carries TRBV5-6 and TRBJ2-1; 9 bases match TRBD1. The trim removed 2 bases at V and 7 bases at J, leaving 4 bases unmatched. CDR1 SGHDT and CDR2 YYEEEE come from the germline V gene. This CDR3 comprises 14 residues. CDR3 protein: CASSLQGARNEQFF. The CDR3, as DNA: TGTGCCAGCAGCTTACAGGGGGCGAGGAATGAGCAGTTCTTC.

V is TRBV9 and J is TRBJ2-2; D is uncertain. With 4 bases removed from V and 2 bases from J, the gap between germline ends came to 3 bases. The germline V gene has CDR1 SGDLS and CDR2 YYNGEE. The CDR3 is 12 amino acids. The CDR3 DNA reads TGTGCCAGCAGCTTAAACACCGGGGAGCTGTTTTTT. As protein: CASSLNTGELFF. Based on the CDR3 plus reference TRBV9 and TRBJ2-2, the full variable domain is DSGVTQTPKHLITATGQRVTLRCSPRSGDLSVYWYQQSLDQGLQFLIQYYNGEERAKGNILERFSAQQFPDLHSELNLSSLELGDSALYFCASSLNTGELFFGEGSRLTVL.

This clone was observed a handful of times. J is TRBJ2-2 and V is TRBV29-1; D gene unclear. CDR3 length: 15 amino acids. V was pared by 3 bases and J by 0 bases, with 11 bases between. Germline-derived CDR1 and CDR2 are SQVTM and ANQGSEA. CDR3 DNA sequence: TGCAGCGTTGATGGGTCAGAATCGAACACCGGGGAGCTGTTTTTT. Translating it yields CSVDGSESNTGELFF.

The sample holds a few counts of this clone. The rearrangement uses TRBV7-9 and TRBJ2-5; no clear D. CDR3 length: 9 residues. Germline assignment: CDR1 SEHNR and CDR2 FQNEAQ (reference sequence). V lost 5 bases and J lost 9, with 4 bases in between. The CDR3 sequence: CASSPAQYF. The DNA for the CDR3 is TGTGCCAGCAGCCCTGCCCAGTACTTC.

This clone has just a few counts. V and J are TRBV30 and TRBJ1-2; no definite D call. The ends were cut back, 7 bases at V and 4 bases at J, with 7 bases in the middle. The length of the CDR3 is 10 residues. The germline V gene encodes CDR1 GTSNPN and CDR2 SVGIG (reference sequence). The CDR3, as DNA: TGTGCCTTTTGGGGCTATGGCTACACCTTC. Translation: CAFWGYGYTF.

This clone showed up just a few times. CDR3 coding DNA: TGTGCCAGCAGCTTCGGGAGGGGGCCTTACAATGAGCAGTTCTTC. Translation: CASSFGRGPYNEQFF. The chain recombines TRBV7-9 with TRBJ2-1, with a tentative D call TRBD2 (8 bases). The germline V gene has CDR1 SEHNR and CDR2 FQNEAQ (reference sequence). V was shortened by 3 bases and J by 4 bases, with 13 bases between the two germline ends. This CDR3 region has 15 residues.

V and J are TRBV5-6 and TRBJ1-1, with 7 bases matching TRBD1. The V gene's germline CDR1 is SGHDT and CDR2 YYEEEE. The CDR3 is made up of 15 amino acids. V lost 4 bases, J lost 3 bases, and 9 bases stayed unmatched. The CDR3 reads CASSDRGQGDTEAFF. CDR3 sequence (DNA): TGTGCCAGCAGCGACCGCGGGCAGGGGGACACTGAAGCTTTCTTT.

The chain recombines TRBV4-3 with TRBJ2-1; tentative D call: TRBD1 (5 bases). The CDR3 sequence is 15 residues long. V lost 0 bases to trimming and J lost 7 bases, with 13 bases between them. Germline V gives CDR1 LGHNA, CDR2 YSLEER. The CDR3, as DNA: TGCGCCAGCAGCCAAGATCGTCAGGGATGGAATGAGCAGTTCTTC. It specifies CASSQDRQGWNEQFF.

CDR3 bases: TGCAGCGTTGAAGGCAGGGGTGATGGCTACACCTTC. It specifies CSVEGRGDGYTF. The chain is built from TRBV29-1 and TRBJ1-2; a weak D match, TRBD1 (6 bases). CDR1 is SQVTM and CDR2 is ANQGSEA in the germline V gene. This CDR3 contains 12 residues. V lost 1 base, J lost 6 bases, and 9 bases lay in between.

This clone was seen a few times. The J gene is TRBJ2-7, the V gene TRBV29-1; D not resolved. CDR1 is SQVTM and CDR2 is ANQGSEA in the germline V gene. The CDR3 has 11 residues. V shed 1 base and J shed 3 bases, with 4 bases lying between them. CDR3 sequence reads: CSVEADYEQYF. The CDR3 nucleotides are TGCAGCGTTGAAGCGGACTACGAGCAGTACTTC.

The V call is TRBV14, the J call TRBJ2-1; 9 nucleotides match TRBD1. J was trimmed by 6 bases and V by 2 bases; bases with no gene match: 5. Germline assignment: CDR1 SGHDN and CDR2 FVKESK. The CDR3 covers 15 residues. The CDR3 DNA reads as TGTGCCAGCAGCCAAACGGGACAGGGAAGCAATGAGCAGTTCTTC. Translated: CASSQTGQGSNEQFF.

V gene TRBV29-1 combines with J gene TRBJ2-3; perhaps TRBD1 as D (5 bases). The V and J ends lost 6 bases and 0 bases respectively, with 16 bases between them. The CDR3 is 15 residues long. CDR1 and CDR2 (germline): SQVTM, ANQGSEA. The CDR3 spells CSVQPPTASTDTQYF. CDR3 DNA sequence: TGCAGCGTCCAACCCCCGACAGCTAGCACAGATACGCAGTATTTT.

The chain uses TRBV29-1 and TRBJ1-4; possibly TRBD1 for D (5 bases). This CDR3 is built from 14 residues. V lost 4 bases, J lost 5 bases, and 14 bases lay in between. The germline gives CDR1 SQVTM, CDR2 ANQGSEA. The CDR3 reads CSVGAAGRNEKLFF. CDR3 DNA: TGCAGCGTTGGAGCTGCGGGGCGAAATGAAAAACTGTTTTTT.

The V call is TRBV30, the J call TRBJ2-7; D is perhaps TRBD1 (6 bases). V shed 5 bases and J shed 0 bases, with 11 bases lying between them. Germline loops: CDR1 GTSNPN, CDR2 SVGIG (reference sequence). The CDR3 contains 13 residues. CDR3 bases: TGTGCCTGGTCCGGGACAAACTCCTACGAGCAGTACTTC. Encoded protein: CAWSGTNSYEQYF.

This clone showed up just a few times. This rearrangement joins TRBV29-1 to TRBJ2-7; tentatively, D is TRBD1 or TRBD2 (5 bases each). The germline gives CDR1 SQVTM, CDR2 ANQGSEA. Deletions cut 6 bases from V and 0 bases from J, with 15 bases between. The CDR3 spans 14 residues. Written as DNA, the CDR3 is TGCAGCGTGGCCGGGGCCCTCAGCTCCTACGAGCAGTACTTC. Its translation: CSVAGALSSYEQYF.

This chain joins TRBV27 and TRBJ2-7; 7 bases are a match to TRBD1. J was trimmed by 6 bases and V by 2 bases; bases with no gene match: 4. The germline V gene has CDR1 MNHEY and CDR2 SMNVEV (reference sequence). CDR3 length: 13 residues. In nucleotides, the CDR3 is TGTGCCAGCAGTTTAGACGCAGGGGGCGAGCAGTACTTC. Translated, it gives CASSLDAGGEQYF.

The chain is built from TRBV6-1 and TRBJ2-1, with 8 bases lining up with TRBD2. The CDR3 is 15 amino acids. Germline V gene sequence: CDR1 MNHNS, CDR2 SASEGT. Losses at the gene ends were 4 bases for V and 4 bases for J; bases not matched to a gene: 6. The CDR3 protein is CASSGVSGDYNEQFF. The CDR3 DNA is TGTGCCAGCAGTGGAGTTAGCGGGGATTACAATGAGCAGTTCTTC.

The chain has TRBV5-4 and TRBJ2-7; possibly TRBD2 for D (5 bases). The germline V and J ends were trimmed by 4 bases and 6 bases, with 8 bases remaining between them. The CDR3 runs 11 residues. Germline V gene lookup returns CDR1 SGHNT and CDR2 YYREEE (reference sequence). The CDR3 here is CASSQGLEQYF. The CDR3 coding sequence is TGTGCCAGCAGCCAAGGACTCGAGCAGTACTTC.

CDR3 region: CASSPVGSSEPQHF. As DNA, the CDR3 is TGCGCCAGCAGCCCCGTAGGGTCCAGTGAGCCCCAGCATTTT. V usage is TRBV4-1 and J usage is TRBJ1-5, with no clear D. Germline V gene lookup returns CDR1 MGHRA and CDR2 YSYEKL. The CDR3 length is 14 residues. V shed 4 bases and J shed 8 bases, with 15 bases lying between them.

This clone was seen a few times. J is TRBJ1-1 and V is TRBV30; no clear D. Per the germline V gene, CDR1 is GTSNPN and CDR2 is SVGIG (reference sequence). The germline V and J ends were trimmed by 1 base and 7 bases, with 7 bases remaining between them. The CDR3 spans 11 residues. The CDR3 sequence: CAWSDSIEAFF. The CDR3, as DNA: TGTGCCTGGAGTGACAGCATTGAAGCTTTCTTT.

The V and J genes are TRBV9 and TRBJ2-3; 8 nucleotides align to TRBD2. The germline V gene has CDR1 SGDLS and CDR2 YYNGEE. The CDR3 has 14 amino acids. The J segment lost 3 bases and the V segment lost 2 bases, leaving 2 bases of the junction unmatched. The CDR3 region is CASSVTSGTDTQYF. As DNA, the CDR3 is TGTGCCAGCAGCGTTACTAGCGGAACAGATACGCAGTATTTT.

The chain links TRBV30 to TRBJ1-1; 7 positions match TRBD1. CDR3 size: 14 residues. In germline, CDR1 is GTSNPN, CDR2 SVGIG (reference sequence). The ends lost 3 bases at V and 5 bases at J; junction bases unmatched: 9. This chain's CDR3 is CAWRSGTENTEAFF. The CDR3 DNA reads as TGTGCCTGGAGATCCGGGACAGAGAATACTGAAGCTTTCTTT.